This TCR beta chain was sequenced for a study of blood T cell repertoires in COVID-19 (dated by TCRdb to the early 2020s). The study in broad terms: Collaborator samples came from the United States, Italy and Spain and covered acute and convalescent phases of COVID-19. The dataset comprised deeply sampled blood TCRbeta repertoires from subjects exposed to, actively infected with, or recovered from COVID-19. Where HLA class I and class II types were available, the types were taken from metadata supplied by the sample provider, not from assay-based typing. The repertoires were released in a freely available public database intended as a resource for research on the immune response to SARS-CoV-2. The material from the prospective study consisted of cDNA or gDNA derived from T cells, B-cell-depleted T cells, or PBMCs. Samples came from the ongoing ImmuneRACE study (first 160 participants) plus 1,254 subjects from 6 global collaborators. Nearly every sample came with metadata listing a de-identified subject ID, COVID-19 status, age in years and sex.

The collaborating institutions used their own protocols to collect whole blood in K2EDTA tubes. For TCRbeta analysis, collaborators shipped samples as frozen whole blood, isolated PBMCs, or DNA extracted from either of those sample types. Taken from cysteine to phenylalanine, the CDR3 has 16 residues. The entry retains the CDR3 DNA only, 48 bases that are in frame from base 1. The V end gives up 7 bases and the J end 1 base, leaving 9 bases in the junction not matched to a gene. As encoded in the germline V gene (reference sequence), CDR1 is WNHNN while CDR2 is SYGVQD. What the research found in general, with its limitations: The quantity of clinical and demographic metadata differed by source and by participant and was supplied without curation.

On this clone: No cognate antigen has been identified for it. Base qualities are not provided; no much larger clone lies one nucleotide away.

The immunoSEQ Assay, a bias-controlled multiplex PCR, was used to amplify TCRbeta CDR3 regions from genomic DNA. The study's own analysis went as follows. The number of nucleated cells in each sample was estimated from the amplification of reference gene primers within the assay. Sequence reads were collapsed and filtered to measure the absolute abundance of every unique TCRbeta CDR3 rearrangement. For each sample, productive Simpson clonality was calculated as the square root of Simpson's diversity index over productive rearrangements. Held by TCRdb, this immuneACCESS table contains in-frame sequences only and omits some clones. Under half of the omission traces to an unresolved V gene where checked; the cause of the rest is unknown. D and trimming were read from the DNA, whereas the V and J calls and clone size are those reported in that table. The sample records around 120,000 clones, 65% to 75% of which are singletons. The ten most abundant clones make up about 6% of the sample.

Sequenced sample: peripheral blood. The TCR sequence derives from an elderly man with acute or convalescent COVID-19. The sequence links TRBV10-1 to TRBJ2-5, with 10 junctional bases fitting TRBD2. The CDR3 reads CASIPVAGGLQETQYF. The nucleotide sequence reads as follows: TGCGCCAGCATCCCCGTAGCGGGAGGCCTCCAAGAGACCCAGTACTTC.